The text below deals with one TCR beta chain. What it binds is unknown. Any history of autoimmune disease or systemic immunosuppression disqualified patients. This table comes from immunoSEQ multiplex PCR, and its TCRdb copy is limited to in-frame clones, with some not included. The data show around 21,000 clones, about four fifths seen once. This record comes from a study of OX40 agonist ivuxolimab in advanced cancers. Study outcomes and limitations: Some of the lowest clonal expansion was seen in partial responders at 0.1-3.0 mg/kg.

From germline, CDR1 is SNHLY and CDR2 FYNNEI. The CDR3 contains 15 residues. V was clipped by 6 bases and J by 4 bases, with 16 bases between them. This clonotype was obtained from an adult with an advanced solid tumor such as melanoma, head and neck, liver or kidney cancer. The chain has TRBV2 and TRBJ2-1; D might be TRBD2 (6 bases). Sequenced material: CD4+ or CD8+ T cells sorted from blood, taken in a trial of the OX40 agonist ivuxolimab. CDR3 residues: CASRYTSSLYNEQFF. The CDR3 bases are TGTGCCAGCAGATATACTAGCAGCCTTTACAATGAGCAGTTCTTC.